These 11 T cell receptor beta chains originate from one sample sequenced in a study of lymphopenia after photon versus proton radiotherapy. Libraries were prepared by immunoSEQ multiplex PCR; TCRdb keeps only in-frame clonotypes and omits some of them. The sample lists tens of thousands of clones; more than 85% were seen once. Here the sequenced sample was peripheral blood, taken from a patient treated with photon-based radiotherapy. The receptors come from a woman aged 40 to 50 with cholangiocarcinoma.

A single count supports this clone. The rearrangement joins TRBV28 to TRBJ2-7, with D uncertain. CDR1 MDHEN and CDR2 SYDVKM come from the germline V gene. The germline V and J ends were trimmed by 6 bases and 2 bases, with 5 bases remaining between them. There are 11 residues in the CDR3. CDR3 bases: TGTGCCAGCAGGGACGCCTACGAGCAGTACTTC. The encoded protein is CASRDAYEQYF.

This clone was recorded once. The chain links TRBV7-2 to TRBJ1-5; D gene unclear. V lost 3 bases and J 5 bases, leaving 8 bases between the germline ends. The CDR3 spans 13 residues. Germline V gene lookup returns CDR1 SGHTA and CDR2 FQGNSA. CDR3 protein: CASSLDRDQPQHF. The CDR3 region has the DNA TGTGCCAGCAGCTTGGATAGAGATCAGCCCCAGCATTTT.

The chain has TRBV11-2 and TRBJ2-7; the D gene could be TRBD1 or TRBD2 (5 bases each). Trimming stripped 2 bases from V and 9 bases from J, with 11 bases between. There are 12 residues in the CDR3. Germline CDR1 is SGHAT and CDR2 is FQNNGV. In DNA, the CDR3 is TGTGCCAGCAGCTTAACTGGGGGTGGGCAGTACTTC. Translated: CASSLTGGGQYF. Combining the CDR3 with reference TRBV11-2 and TRBJ2-7 gives the whole variable domain EAGVAQSPRYKIIEKRQSVAFWCNPISGHATLYWYQQILGQGPKLLIQFQNNGVVDDSQLPKDRFSAERLKGVDSTLKIQPAKLEDSAVYLCASSLTGGGQYFGPGTRLTVT.

The chain couples TRBV6-1 to TRBJ1-5; TRBD1 might be the D (5 bases). Trimming cost V 6 bases and J 5 bases, with 11 bases left between them. The CDR3 runs 13 residues. Germline V gives CDR1 MNHNS, CDR2 SASEGT. DNA for the CDR3: TGTGCCAGCAGGGAGGGGTTCCATCAGCCCCAGCATTTT. This gives the protein CASREGFHQPQHF.

The V gene is TRBV27, the J gene TRBJ1-1, with a weak D call TRBD1 (6 bases). Between the trimmed V and J ends, which lost 2 bases and 4 bases, there was a span of 14 bases. This CDR3 region has 15 residues. Germline loops: CDR1 MNHEY, CDR2 SMNVEV (reference sequence). The CDR3 region has the DNA TGTGCCAGCAGTTTAGACGGGCCGGGGGCCACTGAAGCTTTCTTT. Translation gives CASSLDGPGATEAFF.

CDR3 coding DNA: TGTGCCAGCAGCTACCCTGTAGCTAGCGGGAGGGCCCAAGAGACCCAGTACTTC. This encodes CASSYPVASGRAQETQYF. The chain has TRBV5-6 and TRBJ2-5; 12 nucleotides agree with TRBD2. The CDR3 length is 18 residues. Germline V lookup: CDR1 SGHDT, CDR2 YYEEEE. Losses at the gene ends were 3 bases for V and 1 base for J; bases not matched to a gene: 10.

V is TRBV28 and J is TRBJ2-5, with D maybe TRBD1 (5 bases). CDR3 length equals 15 residues. Germline CDR1 is MDHEN and CDR2 is SYDVKM. V lost 2 bases, J lost 2 bases, and 12 bases lay in between. The CDR3 spells CASSLGLRGQETQYF. The CDR3, as DNA: TGTGCCAGCAGTTTAGGCCTAAGGGGTCAAGAGACCCAGTACTTC.

V and J are TRBV6-5 and TRBJ1-1, with a possible D match to TRBD1 (5 bases). The CDR3 covers 16 residues. The ends were cut back, 3 bases at V and 1 base at J, with 15 bases in the middle. The germline V gene has CDR1 MNHEY and CDR2 SVGAGI. CDR3 amino acids: CASSYDGWGSNTEAFF. In DNA form, the CDR3 reads TGTGCCAGCAGTTATGATGGTTGGGGCTCGAACACTGAAGCTTTCTTT.

The gene calls are TRBV6-5 and TRBJ2-2; D unclear. The CDR3 is made up of 14 amino acids. Trimming stripped 8 bases from V and 0 bases from J, with 10 bases between. The germline V gene encodes CDR1 MNHEY and CDR2 SVGAGI. CDR3 in DNA: TGTGCCAGCGGAAAGGGCTCGAACACCGGGGAGCTGTTTTTT. It yields the protein CASGKGSNTGELFF.

This chain joins TRBV11-1 and TRBJ1-1, with 7 nucleotides matching TRBD1. The CDR3 spans 15 residues. Germline CDR1 is SGHAT and CDR2 is FQDESV (reference sequence). Losses at the gene ends were 5 bases for V and 3 bases for J; bases not matched to a gene: 9. As DNA, the CDR3 is TGTGCCAGCAGCATCGACAGGGTGATACACACTGAAGCTTTCTTT. Amino acid sequence: CASSIDRVIHTEAFF.

The genes are TRBV7-2 and TRBJ2-3; 10 bases are shared with TRBD1. The ends lost 2 bases at V and 6 bases at J; junction bases unmatched: 5. CDR1 and CDR2 from the germline V gene are SGHTA and FQGNSA. The CDR3 is 15 residues long. The CDR3 DNA reads as TGTGCCAGCAGCTTACGGGGACAGGGGAAGGATACGCAGTATTTT. Its protein product is CASSLRGQGKDTQYF.